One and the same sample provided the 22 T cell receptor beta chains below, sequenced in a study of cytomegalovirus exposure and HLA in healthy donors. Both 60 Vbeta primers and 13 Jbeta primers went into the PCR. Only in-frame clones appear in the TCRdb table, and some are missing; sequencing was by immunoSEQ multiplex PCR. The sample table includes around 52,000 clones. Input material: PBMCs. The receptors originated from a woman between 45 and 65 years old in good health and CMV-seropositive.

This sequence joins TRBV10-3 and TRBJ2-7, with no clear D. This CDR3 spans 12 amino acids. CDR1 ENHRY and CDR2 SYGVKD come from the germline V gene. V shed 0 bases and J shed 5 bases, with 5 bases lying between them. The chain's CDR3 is CAISESSDEQYF. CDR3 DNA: TGTGCCATCAGTGAGTCGTCCGACGAGCAGTACTTC.

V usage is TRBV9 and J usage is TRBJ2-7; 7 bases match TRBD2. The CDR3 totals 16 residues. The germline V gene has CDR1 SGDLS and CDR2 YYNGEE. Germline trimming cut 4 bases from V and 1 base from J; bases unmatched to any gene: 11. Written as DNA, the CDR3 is TGTGCCAGCAGCCCAGACGGGTCTAGCGGTTCCTACGAGCAGTACTTC. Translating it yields CASSPDGSSGSYEQYF.

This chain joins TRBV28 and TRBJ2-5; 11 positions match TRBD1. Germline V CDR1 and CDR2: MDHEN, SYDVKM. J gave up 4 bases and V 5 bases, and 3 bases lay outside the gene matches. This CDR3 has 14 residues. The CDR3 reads CASSLGTGGETQYF. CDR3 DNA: TGTGCCAGCAGTCTCGGGACAGGGGGAGAGACCCAGTACTTC.

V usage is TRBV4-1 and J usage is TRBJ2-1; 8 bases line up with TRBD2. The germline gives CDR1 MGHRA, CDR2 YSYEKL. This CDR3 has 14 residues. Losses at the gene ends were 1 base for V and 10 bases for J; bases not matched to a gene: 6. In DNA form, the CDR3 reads TGCGCCAGCAGCCAAGCCCTAGCGGGTGACGAGCAGTTCTTC. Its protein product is CASSQALAGDEQFF.

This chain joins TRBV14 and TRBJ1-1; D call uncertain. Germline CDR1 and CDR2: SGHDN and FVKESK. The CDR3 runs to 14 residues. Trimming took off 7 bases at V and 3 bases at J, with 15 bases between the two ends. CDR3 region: CASTPLVQDTEAFF. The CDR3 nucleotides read TGTGCCAGCACCCCACTGGTGCAGGACACTGAAGCTTTCTTT.

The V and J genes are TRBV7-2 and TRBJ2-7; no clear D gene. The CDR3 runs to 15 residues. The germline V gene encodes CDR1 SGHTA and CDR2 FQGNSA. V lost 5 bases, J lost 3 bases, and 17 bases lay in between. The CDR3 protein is CASSPHYSKHYEQYF. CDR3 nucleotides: TGTGCCAGCAGCCCCCATTACAGCAAACACTACGAGCAGTACTTC.

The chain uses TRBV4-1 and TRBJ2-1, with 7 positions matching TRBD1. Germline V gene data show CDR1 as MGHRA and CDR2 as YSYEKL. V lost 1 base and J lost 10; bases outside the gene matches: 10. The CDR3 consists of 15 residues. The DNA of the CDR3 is TGCGCCAGCAGCCAAGGGGGGACAGCCCGGGCGGAGCAGTTCTTC. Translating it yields CASSQGGTARAEQFF.

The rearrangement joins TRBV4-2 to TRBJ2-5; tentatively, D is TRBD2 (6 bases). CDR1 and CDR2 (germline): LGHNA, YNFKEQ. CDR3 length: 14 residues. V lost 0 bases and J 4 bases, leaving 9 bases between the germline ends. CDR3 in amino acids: CASSQDPGGETQYF. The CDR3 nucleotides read TGTGCCAGCAGCCAAGATCCCGGGGGAGAGACCCAGTACTTC.

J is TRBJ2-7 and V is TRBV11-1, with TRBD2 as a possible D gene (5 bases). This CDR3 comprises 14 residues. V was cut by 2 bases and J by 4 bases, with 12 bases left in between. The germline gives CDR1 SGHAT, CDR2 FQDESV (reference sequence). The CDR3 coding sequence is TGTGCCAGCAGCTTATTGGGTGGAGGTTACGAGCAGTACTTC. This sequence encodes CASSLLGGGYEQYF.

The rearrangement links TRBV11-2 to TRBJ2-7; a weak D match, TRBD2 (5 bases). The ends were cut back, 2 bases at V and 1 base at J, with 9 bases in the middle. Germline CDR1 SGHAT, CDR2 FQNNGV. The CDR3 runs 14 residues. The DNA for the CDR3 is TGTGCCAGCAGCTTATTAGGCGGGTCCTACGAGCAGTACTTC. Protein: CASSLLGGSYEQYF.

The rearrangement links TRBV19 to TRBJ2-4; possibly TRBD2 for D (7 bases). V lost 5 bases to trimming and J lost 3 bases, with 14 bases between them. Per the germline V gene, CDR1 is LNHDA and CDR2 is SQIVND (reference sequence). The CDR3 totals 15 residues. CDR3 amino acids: CASSRGRGIKNIQYF. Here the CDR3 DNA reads TGTGCCAGTAGTCGGGGGCGGGGGATCAAAAACATTCAGTACTTC.

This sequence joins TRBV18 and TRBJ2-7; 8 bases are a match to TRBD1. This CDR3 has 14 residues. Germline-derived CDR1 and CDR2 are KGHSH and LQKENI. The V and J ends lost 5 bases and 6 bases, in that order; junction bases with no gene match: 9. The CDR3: CASSSSGGQGEQYF. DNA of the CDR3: TGTGCCAGCTCATCATCAGGGGGCCAGGGCGAGCAGTACTTC.

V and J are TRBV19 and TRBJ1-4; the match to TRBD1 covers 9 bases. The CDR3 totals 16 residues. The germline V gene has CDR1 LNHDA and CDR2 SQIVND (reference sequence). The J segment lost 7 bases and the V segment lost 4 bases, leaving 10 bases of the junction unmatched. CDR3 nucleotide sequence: TGTGCCAGTAGTACCACCGGACAGGGGAAAAGTGAAAAACTGTTTTTT. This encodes CASSTTGQGKSEKLFF.

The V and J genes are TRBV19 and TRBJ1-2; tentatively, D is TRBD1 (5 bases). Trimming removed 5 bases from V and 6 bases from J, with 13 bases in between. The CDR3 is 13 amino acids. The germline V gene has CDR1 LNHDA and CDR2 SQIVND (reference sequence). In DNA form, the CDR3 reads TGTGCCAGTAGTGCCCAGGGTACCCATGGCTACACCTTC. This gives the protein CASSAQGTHGYTF.

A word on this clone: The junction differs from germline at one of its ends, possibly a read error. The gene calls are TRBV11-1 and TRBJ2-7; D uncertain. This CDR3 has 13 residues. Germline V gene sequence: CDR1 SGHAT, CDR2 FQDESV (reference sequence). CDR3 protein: CASSVTTSYKQYF. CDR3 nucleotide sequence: TGTGCCAGCAGCGTCACTACCTCCTACAAGCAGTACTTC.

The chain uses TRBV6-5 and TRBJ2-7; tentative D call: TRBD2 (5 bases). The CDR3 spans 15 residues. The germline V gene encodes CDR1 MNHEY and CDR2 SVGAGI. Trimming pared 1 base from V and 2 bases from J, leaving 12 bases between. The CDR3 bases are TGTGCCAGCAGTTACTGGGCGGGTAGCGCCTACGAGCAGTACTTC. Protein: CASSYWAGSAYEQYF.

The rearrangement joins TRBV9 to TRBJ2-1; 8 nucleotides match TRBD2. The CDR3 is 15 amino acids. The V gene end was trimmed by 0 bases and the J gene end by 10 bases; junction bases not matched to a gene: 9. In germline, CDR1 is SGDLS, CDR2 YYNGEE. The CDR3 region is CASSVVSGGRGEQFF. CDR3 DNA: TGTGCCAGCAGCGTAGTAAGCGGGGGCCGAGGGGAGCAGTTCTTC.

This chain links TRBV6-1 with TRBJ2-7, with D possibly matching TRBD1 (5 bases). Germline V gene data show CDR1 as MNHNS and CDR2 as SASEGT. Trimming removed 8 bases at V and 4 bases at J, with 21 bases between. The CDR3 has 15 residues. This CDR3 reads CASAHRWGSQYEQYF. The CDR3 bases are TGTGCCAGCGCCCACAGGTGGGGCTCCCAATACGAGCAGTACTTC.

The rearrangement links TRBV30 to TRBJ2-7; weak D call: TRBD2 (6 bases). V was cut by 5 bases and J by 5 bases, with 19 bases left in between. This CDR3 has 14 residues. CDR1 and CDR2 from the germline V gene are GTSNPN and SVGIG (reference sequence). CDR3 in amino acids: CAWQSWYRGNEQYF. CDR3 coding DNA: TGTGCCTGGCAGTCCTGGTACCGGGGGAACGAGCAGTACTTC. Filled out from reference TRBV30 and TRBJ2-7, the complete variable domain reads SQTIHQWPATLVQPVGSPLSLECTVEGTSNPNLYWYRQAAGRGLQLLFYSVGIGQISSEVPQNLSASRPQDRQFILSSKKLLLSDSGFYLCAWQSWYRGNEQYFGPGTRLTVT.

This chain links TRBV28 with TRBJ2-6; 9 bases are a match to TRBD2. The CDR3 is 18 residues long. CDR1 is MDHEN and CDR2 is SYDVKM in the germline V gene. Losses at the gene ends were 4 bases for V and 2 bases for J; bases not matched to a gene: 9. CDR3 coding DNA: TGTGCCAGCAGTTCCGCCGGAGCGGGAGGCCCTGGGGCCAACGTCCTGACTTTC. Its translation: CASSSAGAGGPGANVLTF. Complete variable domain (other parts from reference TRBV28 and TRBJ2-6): DVKVTQSSRYLVKRTGEKVFLECVQDMDHENMFWYRQDPGLGLRLIYFSYDVKMKEKGDIPEGYSVSREKKERFSLILESASTNQTSMYLCASSSAGAGGPGANVLTFGAGSRLTVL.

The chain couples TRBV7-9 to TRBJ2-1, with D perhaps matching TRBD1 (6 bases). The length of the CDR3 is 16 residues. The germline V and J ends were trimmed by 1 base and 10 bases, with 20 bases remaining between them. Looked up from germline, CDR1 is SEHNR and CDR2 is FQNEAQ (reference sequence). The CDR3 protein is CASSLDGTRGAGEQFF. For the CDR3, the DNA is TGTGCCAGCAGCTTAGATGGGACAAGGGGAGCAGGGGAGCAGTTCTTC.

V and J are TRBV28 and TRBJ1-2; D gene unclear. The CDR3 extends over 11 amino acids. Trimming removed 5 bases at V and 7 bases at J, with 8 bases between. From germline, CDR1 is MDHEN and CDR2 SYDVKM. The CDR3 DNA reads TGTGCCAGCAGTCAACGGTTTGGCTACACCTTC. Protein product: CASSQRFGYTF.